The clone carrying this T cell receptor beta chain appeared once. The antigen is not known. These data are taken from a study of T cell repertoires in cytomegalovirus infection. Study-level background: HLA-C-restricted CMV epitopes, recently identified, and well-studied HLA-B-restricted ones were used by the study. Through public TCR beta signatures, both CMV infection and matching HLA type were indicated.

One entry per CDR3 protein results from TCRdb running MiXCR on the reads. This table holds about a million distinct CDR3 sequences, roughly 30% found once. Overall study findings and caveats: HLA-C-restricted TCR beta clonotypes specific for CMV led the ex vivo response. CMV carriers with the relevant HLA were identified by cumulative public TCR beta family frequency.

Trimming took off 5 bases at V and 8 bases at J, with 18 bases between the two ends. The CDR3 runs 14 residues. The sequence derives from a human donor in good health (CMV status not recorded). Some clones in this sample may be carry-over from other donors' samples. The rearrangement uses TRBV12-3 or TRBV12-4 and TRBJ2-5; no reliable D call. Specimen: cultured CD8+ T cells from PBMCs, collected from culture after CMV antigen stimulation. In DNA form, the CDR3 reads TGTGCCAGCAGTCCCAAGCGCTACCTGAAAACCCAGTACTTC. Its protein is CASSPKRYLKTQYF.